The 19 T cell receptor beta chains below come from one sample, sequenced in a study of T cell responses to AZD1222 COVID-19 vaccine. Assay: immunoSEQ multiplex PCR; the TCRdb copy retains only in-frame clones and omits some. This sample has under 150,000 clones, with around 86% found just once. Material: peripheral blood, obtained on day 0 of MenACWY control vaccination. These receptors all stem from an adult in good health.

The V gene is TRBV6-2 or TRBV6-3, the J gene TRBJ2-1; D is undetermined. V was clipped by 4 bases and J by 8 bases, with 18 bases between them. Looked up from germline, CDR1 is MNHEY and CDR2 is SVGEGT. The CDR3 length is 15 residues. This chain's CDR3 is CASSLHRTFGDEQFF. The DNA for the CDR3 is TGTGCCAGCAGTTTGCACAGAACCTTCGGAGATGAGCAGTTCTTC.

The chain couples TRBV7-9 to TRBJ1-6; a weak D match, TRBD1 (6 bases). V dropped 5 bases and J dropped 10 bases, with 15 bases sitting between them. This CDR3 comprises 14 residues. Looked up from germline, CDR1 is SEHNR and CDR2 is FQNEAQ (reference sequence). CDR3 nucleotide sequence: TGTGCCAGCAGCGAACAGGGAAAGGGATCACCCCTCCACTTT. This codes for CASSEQGKGSPLHF.

This clone is a singleton in its sample. The V call is TRBV5-4, the J call TRBJ2-7, with TRBD2 matching 9 bases. The CDR3 loop spans 14 amino acids. J lost 2 bases, V lost 3 bases, and 3 bases had no gene match. CDR1 SGHNT and CDR2 YYREEE come from the germline V gene (reference sequence). This chain's CDR3 is CASSSGGGAYEQYF. For the CDR3, the DNA is TGTGCCAGCAGCTCCGGCGGGGGGGCCTACGAGCAGTACTTC.

V and J are TRBV29-1 and TRBJ1-2; no definite D call. Trimming cost V 4 bases and J 3 bases, with 12 bases left between them. Per germline, CDR1 SQVTM and CDR2 ANQGSEA. CDR3 length: 13 residues. The CDR3 sequence is CSVVGPGDYGYTF. The CDR3 DNA is TGCAGCGTTGTAGGACCCGGGGACTATGGCTACACCTTC.

This chain links TRBV5-6 with TRBJ2-3; weak D call: TRBD1 (6 bases). CDR3 length: 13 residues. V gave up 4 bases and J gave up 1 base, with 7 bases separating them. The germline V gene has CDR1 SGHDT and CDR2 YYEEEE. CDR3: CASSHRGTDTQYF. CDR3 sequence (DNA): TGTGCCAGCAGCCACAGGGGCACAGATACGCAGTATTTT. Filled out from reference TRBV5-6 and TRBJ2-3, the complete variable domain reads DAGVTQSPTHLIKTRGQQVTLRCSPKSGHDTVSWYQQALGQGPQFIFQYYEEEERQRGNFPDRFSGHQFPNYSSELNVNALLLGDSALYLCASSHRGTDTQYFGPGTRLTVL.

Only a few counts were recorded for this clone. V usage is TRBV6-5 and J usage is TRBJ2-7, with a possible D match to TRBD1 (6 bases). V was pared by 7 bases and J by 6 bases, with 19 bases between. Germline loops: CDR1 MNHEY, CDR2 SVGAGI. The CDR3 is 14 amino acids. This CDR3 is CASTRGRGAVEQYF. The CDR3, as DNA: TGTGCCAGCACCCGAGGCAGGGGAGCGGTCGAGCAGTACTTC.

The CDR3: CASSPRTDSYEQYF. CDR3 coding DNA: TGTGCCAGCAGTCCGAGGACAGACTCCTACGAGCAGTACTTC. The gene calls are TRBV27 and TRBJ2-7, with D maybe TRBD1 (6 bases). Germline V gene lookup returns CDR1 MNHEY and CDR2 SMNVEV (reference sequence). V shed 5 bases and J shed 0 bases, with 11 bases lying between them. The CDR3 runs 14 residues.

The rearrangement joins TRBV19 to TRBJ2-5, with TRBD1 as a possible D gene (5 bases). The CDR3 is 12 residues long. Per germline, CDR1 LNHDA and CDR2 SQIVND (reference sequence). V shed 3 bases and J shed 4 bases, with 6 bases lying between them. The CDR3 DNA reads TGTGCCAGTAGTATTAGGGGAGAGACCCAGTACTTC. It translates to CASSIRGETQYF.

The chain uses TRBV28 and TRBJ1-2; D perhaps matches TRBD1 (6 bases). Trimming shortened V by 4 bases and J by 11 bases, and 17 bases separated the two germline ends. Germline assignment: CDR1 MDHEN and CDR2 SYDVKM. The CDR3 consists of 13 residues. The CDR3 here is CASSSSGGLNYTF. The CDR3 bases are TGTGCCAGCAGTTCTTCCGGGGGGCTCAATTACACCTTC.

This sequence joins TRBV18 and TRBJ1-5; 9 bases agree with TRBD1. The V gene end was trimmed by 3 bases and the J gene end by 8 bases; junction bases not matched to a gene: 2. The CDR3 sequence is 13 residues long. Looked up from germline, CDR1 is KGHSH and CDR2 is LQKENI. CDR3 residues: CASSPDRGEPQHF. CDR3 in DNA: TGTGCCAGCTCACCTGACAGGGGGGAGCCCCAGCATTTT.

The rearrangement uses TRBV5-1 and TRBJ1-1; 8 bases fit TRBD1. Losses at the gene ends were 5 bases for V and 0 bases for J; bases not matched to a gene: 12. The CDR3 extends over 17 amino acids. CDR1 is SGHRS, CDR2 YFSETQ, per germline. CDR3 in amino acids: CASRPSTGGVVNTEAFF. The CDR3 region has the DNA TGCGCCAGCAGGCCCAGTACAGGGGGAGTTGTGAACACTGAAGCTTTCTTT.

This chain uses TRBV4-2 with TRBJ2-7, with D tentatively TRBD2 (6 bases). The germline gives CDR1 LGHNA, CDR2 YNFKEQ. CDR3 size: 17 residues. Trimming shortened V by 0 bases and J by 2 bases, and 17 bases separated the two germline ends. In DNA form, the CDR3 reads TGTGCCAGCAGCCAAGATTTAGAACTAGCCCTGACCTACGAGCAGTACTTC. Protein product: CASSQDLELALTYEQYF.

A single count supports this clone. The chain is built from TRBV11-3 and TRBJ2-5; 16 nucleotides line up with TRBD2. The germline gives CDR1 SGHNT, CDR2 YENEEA. CDR3 size: 17 residues. V lost 5 bases to trimming and J lost 5 bases; unmatched junction nucleotides: 8. CDR3 sequence (DNA): TGTGCCAGCAGCCCGGGACTAGCGGGGGGGACGGAGGAGACCCAGTACTTC. This gives the protein CASSPGLAGGTEETQYF.

This clone was recorded a few times. The chain has TRBV5-6 and TRBJ2-1, with D unresolved. The germline CDR1 and CDR2 sequences are SGHDT and YYEEEE. V was trimmed by 2 bases and J by 5 bases, leaving 8 bases between them. CDR3 length: 13 amino acids. CDR3 sequence reads: CASSFGTDNEQFF. CDR3 DNA sequence: TGTGCCAGCAGCTTTGGAACAGACAATGAGCAGTTCTTC.

The V gene is TRBV11-2, the J gene TRBJ1-1; D perhaps matches TRBD1 (5 bases). Germline-derived CDR1 and CDR2 are SGHAT and FQNNGV. The CDR3 has 15 amino acids. V was clipped by 5 bases and J by 5 bases, with 18 bases between them. This CDR3 is CASSVSQGYGTEAFF. CDR3 sequence (DNA): TGTGCCAGCAGCGTAAGTCAGGGATATGGGACTGAAGCTTTCTTT.

The V gene is TRBV4-1, the J gene TRBJ1-4; a weak D match, TRBD1 (5 bases). The ends were cut back, 2 bases at V and 4 bases at J, with 14 bases in the middle. This CDR3 contains 16 residues. In germline, CDR1 is MGHRA, CDR2 YSYEKL. The CDR3 region is CASSQYLRGGNEKLFF. The DNA for the CDR3 is TGCGCCAGCAGCCAATACCTGAGGGGAGGTAATGAAAAACTGTTTTTT.

The chain carries TRBV11-2 and TRBJ1-2, with D perhaps matching TRBD1 (6 bases). CDR1 SGHAT and CDR2 FQNNGV come from the germline V gene. The CDR3 sequence is 16 residues long. V was shortened by 1 base and J by 4 bases, with 16 bases between the two germline ends. CDR3 residues: CASSLGTGSGVYGYTF. Here the CDR3 DNA reads TGTGCCAGCAGCTTAGGAACAGGGAGTGGGGTCTATGGCTACACCTTC.

The chain combines TRBV2 with TRBJ1-5; TRBD1 matches 8 bases. V shed 6 bases and J 1 base; nucleotides not matched to a gene: 8. Germline loops: CDR1 SNHLY, CDR2 FYNNEI. The CDR3 is 16 residues long. The CDR3 sequence is CASSPGQGWSNQPQHF. In DNA form, the CDR3 reads TGTGCCAGCAGCCCTGGACAGGGCTGGAGCAATCAGCCCCAGCATTTT.

This sequence joins TRBV5-1 and TRBJ2-1; 7 bases match TRBD1. The CDR3 extends over 15 amino acids. The J segment lost 2 bases and the V segment lost 2 bases, leaving 4 bases of the junction unmatched. CDR1 is SGHRS, CDR2 YFSETQ, per germline. The CDR3 DNA follows: TGCGCCAGCAGCTTCCAGGGGGAACCCTACAATGAGCAGTTCTTC. This codes for CASSFQGEPYNEQFF. Combining the CDR3 with reference TRBV5-1 and TRBJ2-1 gives the whole variable domain KAGVTQTPRYLIKTRGQQVTLSCSPISGHRSVSWYQQTPGQGLQFLFEYFSETQRNKGNFPGRFSGRQFSNSRSEMNVSTLELGDSALYLCASSFQGEPYNEQFFGPGTRLTVL.